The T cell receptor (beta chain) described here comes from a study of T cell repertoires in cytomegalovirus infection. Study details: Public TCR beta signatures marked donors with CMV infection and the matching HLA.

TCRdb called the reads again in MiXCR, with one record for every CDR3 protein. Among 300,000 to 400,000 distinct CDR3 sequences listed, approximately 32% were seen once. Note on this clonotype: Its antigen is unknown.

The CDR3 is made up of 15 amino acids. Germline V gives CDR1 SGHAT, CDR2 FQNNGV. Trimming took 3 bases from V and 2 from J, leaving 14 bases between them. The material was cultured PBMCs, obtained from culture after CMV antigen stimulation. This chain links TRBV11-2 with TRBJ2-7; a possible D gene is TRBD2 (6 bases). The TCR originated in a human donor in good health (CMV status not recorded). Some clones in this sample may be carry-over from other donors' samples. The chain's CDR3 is CASSLGGGATYEQYF. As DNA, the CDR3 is TGTGCCAGCAGCTTGGGTGGAGGGGCGACCTACGAGCAGTACTTC.